This is a list of T cell receptor beta chains from one sample in a study of breast tumors, draining lymph nodes, adjacent tissues. TCRdb fed the multiplex PCR reads into MiXCR, producing one record per CDR3 protein. The data contain about 35,000 distinct CDR3 sequences, just over 35% of them singletons. Sequencing was carried out using breast tumor tissue. These receptors all stem from a female donor with breast cancer. Some clones in this sample may be carry-over from other donors' samples. Both conserved end residues are part of each CDR3. The order of the fields is V gene, clone size, D gene, J gene, CDR3 protein, CDR3 DNA. A D gene is named only where the DNA matches it firmly. Size tells how often a clone was seen (once, few, many) or the class of an expanded clone, and some rows leave it out.

v_gene: TRBV12-3/TRBV12-4
abundance: .
d_gene: TRBD1
j_gene: TRBJ1-6
CDR3aa: CASSLRTGDSPLHF
CDR3nt: TGTGCCAGCAGTTTAAGGACAGGGGATTCACCCCTCCACTTT

v_gene: TRBV6-2/TRBV6-3
abundance: many
d_gene: .
j_gene: TRBJ2-4
CDR3aa: CASGSAKNIQYF
CDR3nt: TGTGCCAGCGGGTCCGCCAAAAACATTCAGTACTTC

v_gene: TRBV20-1
abundance: .
d_gene: TRBD2
j_gene: TRBJ2-7
CDR3aa: CSAKGLAGSTYEQYF
CDR3nt: TGCAGTGCTAAGGGACTAGCGGGAAGTACCTACGAGCAGTACTTC

v_gene: TRBV6-2/TRBV6-3
abundance: many
d_gene: TRBD2
j_gene: TRBJ2-7
CDR3aa: CASVREGISYEQYF
CDR3nt: TGTGCCAGCGTTAGGGAGGGAATCTCCTACGAGCAGTACTTC

v_gene: TRBV11-2
abundance: .
d_gene: .
j_gene: TRBJ2-5
CDR3aa: CASSLRRETQYF
CDR3nt: TGTGCCAGCAGCTTAAGGAGGGAGACCCAGTACTTC

v_gene: TRBV20-1
abundance: many
d_gene: TRBD2
j_gene: TRBJ2-7
CDR3aa: CSAIAGRAYEQYF
CDR3nt: TGCAGTGCTATAGCGGGCAGAGCCTACGAGCAGTACTTC

v_gene: TRBV30
abundance: many
d_gene: .
j_gene: TRBJ2-1
CDR3aa: CAWSGLSRENEQFF
CDR3nt: TGTGCCTGGAGTGGACTCTCAAGGGAAAATGAGCAGTTCTTC

v_gene: TRBV27
abundance: once
d_gene: TRBD1
j_gene: TRBJ1-5
CDR3aa: CASSDREGIKPQHF
CDR3nt: TGTGCCAGCAGCGACAGGGAGGGTATCAAGCCCCAGCATTTT

v_gene: TRBV12-3/TRBV12-4
abundance: many
d_gene: .
j_gene: TRBJ2-7
CDR3aa: CASSLRAANEQYF
CDR3nt: TGTGCCAGCAGTTTGAGAGCTGCGAACGAGCAGTACTTC

v_gene: TRBV11-2
abundance: many
d_gene: TRBD2
j_gene: TRBJ2-1
CDR3aa: CASSLAVSGLANEQFF
CDR3nt: TGTGCCAGCAGCTTAGCGGTCTCGGGACTAGCCAATGAGCAGTTCTTC

v_gene: TRBV11-2
abundance: many
d_gene: .
j_gene: TRBJ1-2
CDR3aa: CASSLVAGTPRYTF
CDR3nt: TGTGCCAGCAGCTTAGTGGCCGGGACACCGCGCTACACCTTC

v_gene: TRBV7-2
abundance: many
d_gene: .
j_gene: TRBJ2-1
CDR3aa: CASSLERSAVYEQFF
CDR3nt: TGTGCCAGCAGCTTAGAAAGGTCTGCCGTATATGAGCAGTTCTTC

v_gene: TRBV6-6
abundance: .
d_gene: TRBD1
j_gene: TRBJ2-1
CDR3aa: CASSWSGGTNEQFF
CDR3nt: TGTGCCAGCAGTTGGTCAGGGGGCACGAATGAGCAGTTCTTC

v_gene: TRBV4-1
abundance: many
d_gene: .
j_gene: TRBJ1-2
CDR3aa: CASSQQVRQSGYTF
CDR3nt: TGCGCCAGCAGCCAACAAGTACGACAGTCTGGCTACACCTTC

v_gene: TRBV3-1
abundance: .
d_gene: .
j_gene: TRBJ2-3
CDR3aa: CASSINNGRADTQYF
CDR3nt: TGTGCCAGCAGCATAAACAACGGGAGAGCAGATACGCAGTATTTT

v_gene: TRBV11-1
abundance: .
d_gene: .
j_gene: TRBJ2-1
CDR3aa: CASSFSSQAAGTHNEQFF
CDR3nt: TGTGCCAGCAGTTTTTCGAGCCAGGCGGCAGGGACCCACAATGAGCAGTTCTTC

v_gene: TRBV7-9
abundance: many
d_gene: TRBD2
j_gene: TRBJ2-1
CDR3aa: CASSLGTSGYNEQFF
CDR3nt: TGTGCCAGCAGCTTAGGGACTAGCGGTTACAATGAGCAGTTCTTC

v_gene: TRBV5-1
abundance: many
d_gene: TRBD2
j_gene: TRBJ2-1
CDR3aa: CASSSGLAGHSSYNEQFF
CDR3nt: TGCGCCAGCAGCTCGGGACTAGCGGGCCATAGCTCCTACAATGAGCAGTTCTTC

v_gene: TRBV29-1
abundance: many
d_gene: TRBD1
j_gene: TRBJ2-5
CDR3aa: CSVVGGTGGFQETQYF
CDR3nt: TGCAGCGTTGTGGGGGGGACAGGGGGATTCCAAGAGACCCAGTACTTC

v_gene: TRBV4-1
abundance: many
d_gene: .
j_gene: TRBJ2-5
CDR3aa: CASSQVALKETQYF
CDR3nt: TGCGCCAGCAGCCAAGTGGCTCTTAAAGAGACCCAGTACTTC

v_gene: TRBV24-1
abundance: .
d_gene: .
j_gene: TRBJ2-1
CDR3aa: CATSERAGSPNEQFF
CDR3nt: TGTGCCACCAGTGAGCGGGCGGGAAGCCCGAATGAGCAGTTCTTC